This T cell receptor beta chain was retrieved from a study of blood T cell repertoires in COVID-19. On the study more broadly: The United States, Italy and Spain provided the acute and convalescent COVID-19 samples.

CDR3 length: 16 residues. Germline CDR1 is LGHNA and CDR2 is YNFKEQ. Trimming at V came to 0 bases and at J to 8 bases, leaving 10 bases not matched to a gene. Assay used: immunoSEQ multiplex PCR; TCRdb lists only in-frame clones, some missing. The table includes some 340,000 clones, 85% to 95% detected once. Study members were between about 18 and 100 years old and lived in approximately 25 US regions. Grouping used clinical history reported by participants in a survey and questionnaire. Shortly before study entry, within 2 weeks, exposed participants had met a COVID-19 case. V is TRBV4-2 and J is TRBJ1-2; 9 bases match TRBD1. Source material: PBMCs or T cells enriched from blood (not recorded which). The clonotype was recovered from a woman aged 25 to 45 who had been exposed to COVID-19. The CDR3, as DNA: TGTGCCAGCAGCCAAGATTTCGATTATACAGGGGGCGGCTACACCTTC. Protein product: CASSQDFDYTGGGYTF.